The 24 T cell receptor beta chains below all came from one sample that was sequenced in a study of blood T cell repertoires in COVID-19. Some clones are missing from TCRdb's copy, which holds only in-frame ones; the method was immunoSEQ multiplex PCR. The repertoire holds 100,000 to 150,000 clones, with around three quarters as singletons. Sequencing used peripheral blood. All receptors come from a woman in her 70s with acute or convalescent COVID-19.

This clone is a singleton in its sample. The V and J genes are TRBV12-5 and TRBJ1-2; D is possibly TRBD1 (6 bases). The CDR3 has 15 amino acids. Germline lookup yields CDR1 LGHNT and CDR2 FRNRAP. The V gene lost 0 bases and the J gene lost 7 bases, with 15 bases spanning the gap. The CDR3 region is CASGLVAQGTSGYTF. Written as DNA, the CDR3 is TGTGCTAGTGGTTTGGTGGCTCAGGGGACGTCTGGCTACACCTTC. Using reference TRBV12-5 and TRBJ1-2 for the parts outside the CDR3, the full variable domain is DARVTQTPRHKVTEMGQEVTMRCQPILGHNTVFWYRQTMMQGLELLAYFRNRAPLDDSGMPKDRFSAEMPDATLATLKIQPSEPRDSAVYFCASGLVAQGTSGYTFGSGTRLTVV.

This chain uses TRBV2 with TRBJ2-5, with D uncertain. V lost 4 bases, J lost 5 bases, and 8 bases lay in between. CDR3 length: 12 amino acids. Germline V CDR1 and CDR2: SNHLY, FYNNEI. The CDR3 reads CASSVVGETQYF. The CDR3 region has the DNA TGTGCCAGCAGTGTTGTCGGGGAGACCCAGTACTTC.

The chain is built from TRBV9 and TRBJ2-3; 15 bases match TRBD2. J was trimmed by 9 bases and V by 3 bases; bases with no gene match: 8. The germline gives CDR1 SGDLS, CDR2 YYNGEE. The CDR3 is 16 amino acids. The CDR3 spells CASSAGTSGGMGTQYF. CDR3 bases: TGTGCCAGCAGCGCCGGGACTAGCGGGGGGATGGGGACGCAGTATTTT.

The chain links TRBV6-1 to TRBJ1-4, with 7 bases aligning to TRBD1. The J segment lost 12 bases and the V segment lost 3 bases, leaving 10 bases of the junction unmatched. The CDR3 totals 14 residues. CDR1 MNHNS and CDR2 SASEGT come from the germline V gene. The CDR3 sequence is CASSDRGLGSELFF. The DNA for the CDR3 is TGTGCCAGCAGTGACAGGGGGTTGGGGTCAGAACTGTTTTTT.

The V gene is TRBV7-2, the J gene TRBJ2-5; TRBD2 agrees at 10 bases. Looked up from germline, CDR1 is SGHTA and CDR2 is FQGNSA. The CDR3 spans 16 residues. The V gene end was trimmed by 3 bases and the J gene end by 5 bases; junction bases not matched to a gene: 9. The CDR3 region has the DNA TGTGCCAGCAGCTTCAGGACCCCTAGCGGGGGTGAGACCCAGTACTTC. This encodes CASSFRTPSGGETQYF.

The genes are TRBV3-1 (or the pseudogene TRBV3-2) and TRBJ2-2; D may be TRBD2 (6 bases). The ends were cut back, 1 base at V and 2 bases at J, with 8 bases in the middle. Germline V gives CDR1 LGHDT, CDR2 YNNKEL (reference sequence). The CDR3 is made up of 15 amino acids. The CDR3 spells CASSQGDFNTGELFF. The CDR3 DNA sequence: TGTGCCAGCAGCCAAGGGGACTTTAACACCGGGGAGCTGTTTTTT.

This rearrangement joins TRBV27 to TRBJ2-1, with 12 bases matching TRBD2. Trimming at V came to 3 bases and at J to 15 bases, leaving 6 bases not matched to a gene. This CDR3 has 13 residues. Germline V lookup: CDR1 MNHEY, CDR2 SMNVEV (reference sequence). CDR3 nucleotides: TGTGCCAGCAGTTTTTCGGGACTAGCGGGCATGTTCTTC. Translated: CASSFSGLAGMFF.

This clone was detected once. J is TRBJ1-1 and V is TRBV12-3 or TRBV12-4; possibly TRBD1 for D (6 bases). V lost 5 bases and J 10 bases, leaving 17 bases between the germline ends. The CDR3 has 13 amino acids. CDR3 sequence: CASSPRGQSGAFF. CDR3 in DNA: TGTGCCAGCAGTCCTAGAGGACAGTCGGGAGCTTTCTTT.

This clone was counted a single time. The rearrangement links TRBV3-1 (or the pseudogene TRBV3-2) to TRBJ2-7; TRBD2 matches at 10 bases. There are 14 residues in the CDR3. With 4 bases clipped from V and 5 bases from J, the junction kept 5 bases outside the gene matches. Per germline, CDR1 LGHDT and CDR2 YNNKEL (reference sequence). Written as DNA, the CDR3 is TGTGCCAGCAGCCTCAGCGGGAGGGCCCACGAGCAGTACTTC. Its translation: CASSLSGRAHEQYF.

This clone was recorded at least ten times. The chain links TRBV27 to TRBJ1-1, with 8 bases lining up with TRBD1. The CDR3 is 15 amino acids. Germline assignment: CDR1 MNHEY and CDR2 SMNVEV (reference sequence). Germline trimming cut 8 bases from V and 4 bases from J; bases unmatched to any gene: 12. Written as DNA, the CDR3 is TGTGCCAGCCGTGGCCAGACAGGGGTGGGCACTGAAGCTTTCTTT. It codes for CASRGQTGVGTEAFF.

The sample holds one count of this clone. The CDR3 sequence: CASWAESYEQYF. DNA of the CDR3: TGTGCCAGCTGGGCAGAGTCCTACGAGCAGTACTTC. The chain uses TRBV28 and TRBJ2-7; D is unresolved. Between the trimmed V and J ends, which lost 8 bases and 1 base, there was a span of 9 bases. This CDR3 is 12 amino acids long. Germline CDR1 is MDHEN and CDR2 is SYDVKM.

Points on this clone: Mismatch with germline at one junction end may stem from a read error. The chain carries TRBV7-7 and TRBJ2-5; D unclear. The germline CDR1 and CDR2 sequences are SSHAT and FNYEAQ (reference sequence). This CDR3 contains 14 residues. CDR3 protein: CASSLNSIQETQYF. CDR3 coding DNA: TGTGCTAGCAGCTTAAACAGTATCCAAGAGACCCAGTACTTC.

The chain has TRBV5-1 and TRBJ1-1; 7 positions agree with TRBD1. CDR1 and CDR2 (germline): SGHRS, YFSETQ. This CDR3 is 14 amino acids long. V was clipped by 0 bases and J by 1 base; unmatched bases: 0. The CDR3 DNA reads as TGCGCCAGCAGCTTGGGGGACAGGAACACTGAAGCTTTCTTT. This sequence encodes CASSLGDRNTEAFF.

The chain is built from TRBV5-1 and TRBJ2-2; 8 bases are shared with TRBD1. Germline V gene lookup returns CDR1 SGHRS and CDR2 YFSETQ. V lost 3 bases to trimming and J lost 1 base; unmatched junction nucleotides: 5. This CDR3 comprises 16 residues. The CDR3, as DNA: TGCGCCAGCAGCTCGTCGGGACAGGTGAACACCGGGGAGCTGTTTTTT. As protein: CASSSSGQVNTGELFF.

This clone was found a few times. The chain joins TRBV10-3 to TRBJ1-3, with D tentatively TRBD1 (6 bases). V was trimmed by 6 bases and J by 3 bases, leaving 12 bases between them. CDR1 and CDR2 (germline): ENHRY, SYGVKD. The CDR3 runs 14 residues. CDR3: CAISLQGNGNTIYF. As DNA, the CDR3 is TGTGCCATCAGCCTACAGGGCAATGGAAACACCATATATTTT.

The chain couples TRBV6-1 to TRBJ2-7; TRBD1 aligns across 8 bases. The germline V gene encodes CDR1 MNHNS and CDR2 SASEGT. V was pared by 2 bases and J by 5 bases, with 17 bases of the junction left unmatched. The CDR3 is 18 residues long. The CDR3 sequence: CASSELPPQGAVGNEQYF. CDR3 coding DNA: TGTGCCAGCAGTGAACTCCCCCCCCAGGGGGCAGTGGGAAACGAGCAGTACTTC.

The chain carries TRBV9 and TRBJ2-3, with 7 bases lining up with TRBD2. Trimming removed 4 bases from V and 5 bases from J; junction bases left unmatched: 1. This CDR3 spans 12 amino acids. Germline V gene data show CDR1 as SGDLS and CDR2 as YYNGEE. CDR3 bases: TGTGCCAGCAGCAGGGAGGGAGATACGCAGTATTTT. Its protein is CASSREGDTQYF. Drawing the rest from reference TRBV9 and TRBJ2-3, the complete variable domain is DSGVTQTPKHLITATGQRVTLRCSPRSGDLSVYWYQQSLDQGLQFLIQYYNGEERAKGNILERFSAQQFPDLHSELNLSSLELGDSALYFCASSREGDTQYFGPGTRLTVL.

The chain uses TRBV6-5 and TRBJ2-5, with D maybe TRBD1 (6 bases). V lost 4 bases and J lost 5, with 14 bases in between. There are 14 residues in the CDR3. Per the germline V gene, CDR1 is MNHEY and CDR2 is SVGAGI. The CDR3 region is CASSSIQGTETQYF. The DNA of the CDR3 is TGTGCCAGCAGTTCCATTCAGGGGACGGAGACCCAGTACTTC.

This clone was picked up one time. The chain joins TRBV4-1 to TRBJ1-4; possibly TRBD1 for D (6 bases). The CDR3 runs to 16 residues. Germline CDR1 MGHRA, CDR2 YSYEKL. Trimming stripped 2 bases from V and 8 bases from J, with 18 bases between. The CDR3 reads CASSQWVQGKKEKLFF. The CDR3 region has the DNA TGCGCCAGCAGCCAATGGGTGCAGGGGAAAAAGGAAAAACTGTTTTTT.

This clone was detected only once. The rearrangement uses TRBV28 and TRBJ1-1, with 8 bases lining up with TRBD1. J gave up 4 bases and V 5 bases, and 12 bases lay outside the gene matches. Germline V gene data show CDR1 as MDHEN and CDR2 as SYDVKM. The CDR3 length is 16 residues. This chain's CDR3 is CASSTIGQGGGTEAFF. The CDR3 DNA sequence: TGTGCCAGCAGTACAATAGGACAGGGAGGGGGCACTGAAGCTTTCTTT.

The chain has TRBV7-2 and TRBJ1-2, with D unclear. The CDR3 is 15 amino acids. V lost 2 bases and J 0 bases, leaving 10 bases between the germline ends. Germline V gene data show CDR1 as SGHTA and CDR2 as FQGNSA. In nucleotides, the CDR3 is TGTGCCAGCAGCTTAACGGCGGGAGCTAACTATGGCTACACCTTC. Protein sequence: CASSLTAGANYGYTF.

This clone was observed a handful of times. The chain joins TRBV6-2 or TRBV6-3 to TRBJ2-3; 9 bases map to TRBD1. Germline V gene lookup returns CDR1 MNHEY and CDR2 SVGEGT. V lost 1 base and J lost 2; bases outside the gene matches: 7. The CDR3 has 17 amino acids. The CDR3, as DNA: TGTGCCAGCAGTTACTTCCGGACAGGGGCGGACACAGATACGCAGTATTTT. Its protein product is CASSYFRTGADTDTQYF.

The V gene is TRBV6-2 or TRBV6-3, the J gene TRBJ2-5; TRBD1 is a possible D gene (5 bases). V lost 5 bases and J 4 bases, leaving 14 bases between the germline ends. Germline V gene data show CDR1 as MNHEY and CDR2 as SVGEGT. This CDR3 contains 14 residues. This chain's CDR3 is CASSGPQGRETQYF. CDR3 sequence (DNA): TGTGCCAGCAGTGGCCCCCAGGGTAGAGAGACCCAGTACTTC.

The V gene is TRBV7-6, the J gene TRBJ1-1; perhaps TRBD1 as D (6 bases). The CDR3 sequence is 13 residues long. Germline values: CDR1 SGHVS, CDR2 FNYEAQ. V gave up 5 bases and J gave up 1 base, with 8 bases separating them. The CDR3, as DNA: TGTGCCAGCAGCGCCAGGGGGAACACTGAAGCTTTCTTT. Protein: CASSARGNTEAFF.